This T cell receptor (beta chain) was identified in a study of CD8+CD57+ T cells in acquired aplastic anemia. Study results and limitations: Any difference that existed in CD8+ Simpson's diversity between patients and controls was not significant. Overlapping CD8+ CDR3 repertoires of patients and controls contained roughly 27 shared sequences.

TCR beta VDJ and CDR3 profiling used genomic DNA as template. Each CDR3 protein gets one entry after TCRdb re-called the reads with MiXCR. The table records just over 450,000 distinct CDR3 sequences, approximately 33% of them present only once. By flow cytometry, patients selected for sequencing had shown an expansion of CD8+CD57+ cells. Patients were therapy-naive when their blood was sampled. V shed 4 bases, J shed 8 bases, and the junction held 7 bases outside the gene matches. The CDR3 contains 14 residues. Germline V lookup: CDR1 SGHDN, CDR2 FVKESK. Turning to this clonotype: Its target is not known.

What was sequenced was sorted CD4+, CD8+, or CD8+CD57+ T cells (not recorded which) from PBMCs. This receptor was identified in a human donor with aplastic anemia. The J gene is TRBJ2-1, the V gene TRBV14, with 8 bases lining up with TRBD2. The CDR3: CASSRRTSRDEQFF. The DNA for the CDR3 is TGTGCCAGCAGCCGGAGGACTAGCCGCGATGAGCAGTTCTTC.